A selection of T cell receptor beta chains follows, all from one sample in a study of glioma-infiltrating T cells after dendritic cell vaccination. The method was immunoSEQ multiplex PCR; TCRdb's version includes in-frame clones alone and lacks a portion of them. Among tens of thousands of clones listed, 85% to 95% were seen once. The sample was blood, taken before dendritic cell vaccination. The receptor source for this set is a human donor with glioblastoma. Both conserved end residues are part of each CDR3. The D gene is left open where the match is weak. Rows give clone size only sometimes, using once, few, many, or a class for an expanded clone.

clone_size | d_call | j_call | v_call | cdr3_aa | cdr3_nt
NA | NA | TRBJ1-6 | TRBV6-5 | CASTQGGAPHSPLHF | TGTGCCAGCACCCAAGGAGGGGCCCCACATTCACCCCTCCACTTT
NA | TRBD2 | TRBJ2-5 | TRBV4-2 | CASSQGLAGQETQYF | TGTGCCAGCAGCCAAGGACTAGCGGGCCAAGAGACCCAGTACTTC
NA | NA | TRBJ1-4 | TRBV5-1 | CASSTTTGPTNEKLFF | TGCGCCAGCAGCACGACTACTGGCCCAACTAATGAAAAACTGTTTTTT
NA | TRBD1 | TRBJ2-7 | TRBV13 | CASSLEGTGDYEQYF | TGTGCCAGCAGCTTAGAAGGGACAGGGGACTACGAGCAGTACTTC
few | TRBD1 | TRBJ1-5 | TRBV5-5 | CASSVRDREWGQPQHF | TGTGCCAGCAGCGTACGGGACAGGGAGTGGGGCCAGCCCCAGCATTTT
NA | NA | TRBJ1-2 | TRBV30 | CAWNNRFVGYTF | TGTGCCTGGAACAACAGGTTTGTGGGCTACACCTTC
NA | NA | TRBJ2-2 | TRBV4-1 | CASSQDLPRNDGTGELFF | TGCGCCAGCAGCCAAGATCTCCCGAGAAACGATGGTACCGGGGAGCTGTTTTTT
NA | TRBD1 | TRBJ1-2 | TRBV4-2 | CASSQGVGTGGIYGYTF | TGTGCCAGCAGCCAAGGAGTTGGGACAGGGGGAATCTATGGCTACACCTTC
NA | NA | TRBJ1-4 | TRBV5-4 | CATTSSGVEKLFF | TGTGCCACCACTTCCTCGGGGGTTGAAAAACTGTTTTTT
once | TRBD1 | TRBJ1-1 | TRBV2 | CASSDGTGLTEAFF | TGTGCCAGCAGTGACGGGACAGGGCTCACTGAAGCTTTCTTT
NA | TRBD1 | TRBJ1-1 | TRBV9 | CASSVQTGTHTEAFF | TGTGCCAGCAGCGTTCAGACAGGGACTCACACTGAAGCTTTCTTT
NA | TRBD1 | TRBJ1-1 | TRBV5-1 | CASSLGTGLLNTEAFF | TGCGCCAGCAGCTTGGGGACAGGACTCTTGAACACTGAAGCTTTCTTT
NA | NA | TRBJ2-3 | TRBV11-2 | CASSFIMGGDTQYF | TGTGCCAGCAGCTTCATCATGGGGGGAGATACGCAGTATTTT
few | TRBD1 | TRBJ1-5 | TRBV18 | CASSPDRDQPQHF | TGTGCCAGCTCACCGGACAGGGATCAGCCCCAGCATTTT
NA | TRBD1 | TRBJ2-7 | TRBV11-2 | CASSTGQTGEQYF | TGTGCCAGCAGCACGGGACAGACGGGCGAGCAGTACTTC
NA | TRBD1 | TRBJ1-6 | TRBV2 | CASTDRGLNSPLHF | TGTGCCAGCACCGACAGGGGCCTGAATTCACCCCTCCACTTT
NA | NA | TRBJ2-7 | TRBV4-2 | CASSYGIGQGYEQYF | TGTGCCAGCAGCTATGGGATTGGTCAGGGGTACGAGCAGTACTTC
NA | NA | TRBJ1-1 | TRBV6-6 | CASCWSGGATEAFF | TGTGCCAGCTGTTGGTCGGGGGGGGCTACTGAAGCTTTCTTT
NA | NA | TRBJ1-5 | TRBV4-1 | CASSQGGPNQPQHF | TGCGCCAGCAGCCAAGGGGGGCCAAATCAGCCCCAGCATTTT
NA | NA | TRBJ2-7 | TRBV5-1 | CASSSLGGPYEQYF | TGCGCCAGCAGTTCTCTAGGGGGACCCTACGAGCAGTACTTC
few | TRBD2 | TRBJ2-5 | TRBV5-1 | CASSFPGLAGGLPVPETQYF | TGCGCCAGCAGCTTCCCGGGACTAGCGGGGGGCCTACCTGTCCCCGAGACCCAGTACTTC
NA | TRBD2 | TRBJ2-2 | TRBV2 | CASRASGGGLTGELFF | TGTGCCAGCAGGGCTAGCGGGGGGGGACTGACCGGGGAGCTGTTTTTT
NA | TRBD1 | TRBJ2-2 | TRBV18 | CASSPPGQGRYTGELFF | TGTGCCAGCTCACCACCGGGACAGGGGAGATACACCGGGGAGCTGTTTTTT
NA | NA | TRBJ1-1 | TRBV6-5 | CASSQGGGRYTEAFF | TGTGCCAGCAGCCAGGGTGGGGGCCGGTACACTGAAGCTTTCTTT
NA | NA | TRBJ2-5 | TRBV5-1 | CASSLDTQETQYF | TGCGCCAGCAGCTTAGACACCCAAGAGACCCAGTACTTC
NA | TRBD1 | TRBJ2-1 | TRBV5-1 | CASSFDRAVYNEQFF | TGCGCCAGCAGCTTTGACAGGGCGGTCTACAATGAGCAGTTCTTC
NA | NA | TRBJ1-2 | TRBV30 | CAANGGQSYFRGRYGYTF | TGTGCCGCAAACGGCGGCCAATCTTATTTTCGAGGGCGCTATGGCTACACCTTC
few | NA | TRBJ1-5 | TRBV19 | CASSGTYNSNQPQHF | TGTGCCAGTAGTGGGACATACAATAGCAATCAGCCCCAGCATTTT
few | NA | TRBJ2-1 | TRBV5-1 | CASRAGGNEQFF | TGCGCCAGCAGGGCCGGAGGCAATGAGCAGTTCTTC
NA | NA | TRBJ2-2 | TRBV5-4 | CASSLVQGLTGELFF | TGTGCCAGCAGCTTGGTGCAGGGTTTGACCGGGGAGCTGTTTTTT
NA | NA | TRBJ1-4 | TRBV10-3 | CAISESMGAGEKLFF | TGTGCCATCAGTGAGTCGATGGGGGCCGGGGAAAAACTGTTTTTT
NA | NA | TRBJ2-7 | TRBV18 | CASSPDPGLLSSYEQYF | TGTGCCAGCTCACCAGACCCGGGACTTTTAAGCTCCTACGAGCAGTACTTC